This T cell receptor (beta chain) comes out of a study of TIL therapy for anti-PD-1-resistant metastatic lung cancer. In the study overall: Median tumor mutation burden was roughly 1.5 mutations per megabase.

The libraries were made with immunoSEQ v3. Assay: immunoSEQ multiplex PCR; the TCRdb copy retains only in-frame clones and omits some. Among approximately 97,000 clones, 65% were seen once, and the ten largest hold approximately 11%. As for time point: pre-treatment sample, taken before nivolumab and TIL therapy. Most excised metastases sampled were pleural nodules or supraclavicular lymph nodes. The CDR3 runs 11 residues. Trimming shortened V by 5 bases and J by 8 bases, and 7 bases separated the two germline ends. The source is a person aged 25 to 80 with non-small cell lung cancer. Specimen: tumor tissue, collected at baseline. The chain is built from TRBV12-3 or TRBV12-4 and TRBJ2-1, with D possibly being TRBD2 (6 bases). CDR3 in DNA: TGTGCCAGCAGTGCGGGGTATGAGCAGTTCTTC. This sequence encodes CASSAGYEQFF.